The source of this TCR beta chain is a study of blood T cell repertoires in COVID-19. Overall study context: The samples span acute and convalescent COVID-19 from the United States, Italy and Spain. T cells, B-cell-depleted T cells, or PBMCs supplied cDNA or gDNA.

Original data processing: Nucleated cell counts were estimated from reference gene primer amplification. Measured with immunoSEQ multiplex PCR; TCRdb has only the in-frame clones, and not every one. The V and J calls and clone size come from that table; D and trimming were worked out from the DNA. Of 200,000 to 250,000 clones listed, around nine tenths are singletons. Many counts were recorded for this clone. At one of its ends the junction is not consistent with the germline gene, which may arise from a read error. The germline V gene has CDR1 SQVTM and CDR2 ANQGSEA. CDR3 size: 12 residues. This sequence originates from a woman aged 55-69 years who had recovered from COVID-19. The chain carries TRBV29-1 and TRBJ1-2; D perhaps matches TRBD1 (5 bases). The sequencing input was peripheral blood. The chain's CDR3 is CSVVLQGRQHHF. In nucleotides, the CDR3 is TGCAGCGTTGTGTTGCAGGGCCGCCAACACCACTTC.